This passage covers 16 T cell receptor beta chains from one sample sequenced in a study of T-cell memory formation after mild COVID-19. TCRdb fed the 5' RACE reads into MiXCR, producing one record per CDR3 protein. The data show just over 150,000 distinct CDR3 sequences, around a third seen once. Sequenced input: PBMCs or a T cell subset sorted from them (not recorded which). These receptors were obtained from an adult woman who had mild COVID-19 (a few samples of this study predate the infection). Cell type and time point are not known.

The J gene is TRBJ2-6, the V gene TRBV5-1; the match to TRBD1 covers 9 bases. This CDR3 has 19 amino acids. J was trimmed by 0 bases and V by 2 bases; bases with no gene match: 9. Germline values: CDR1 SGHRS, CDR2 YFSETQ. CDR3 residues: CASSFLTGGSPSGANVLTF. In nucleotides, the CDR3 is TGCGCCAGCAGCTTCCTGACAGGGGGTTCGCCCTCTGGGGCCAACGTCCTGACTTTC.

The chain has TRBV4-3 and TRBJ2-3; TRBD2 aligns across 12 bases. The germline gives CDR1 LGHNA, CDR2 YSLEER. The CDR3 consists of 19 residues. V lost 4 bases and J lost 2; bases outside the gene matches: 13. CDR3 nucleotides: TGCGCCAGCAGCCCCGGGACTAGCGGGTTTGTCTTGACCACAGATACGCAGTATTTT. The encoded protein is CASSPGTSGFVLTTDTQYF.

V gene TRBV29-1 combines with J gene TRBJ1-2; 10 bases are a match to TRBD1. The CDR3 spans 12 residues. In germline, CDR1 is SQVTM, CDR2 ANQGSEA. V dropped 6 bases and J dropped 8; count of bases not matched to a gene: 6. This CDR3 reads CSVETGGLGYTF. In DNA form, the CDR3 reads TGCAGCGTGGAGACAGGGGGCCTCGGCTACACCTTC.

The V gene is TRBV4-1, the J gene TRBJ2-4, with TRBD1 matching over 12 bases. This CDR3 comprises 15 residues. Germline values: CDR1 MGHRA, CDR2 YSYEKL. Germline trimming cut 1 base from V and 8 bases from J; bases unmatched to any gene: 3. The CDR3 loop reads CASSQAGTGGHIQYF. CDR3 sequence (DNA): TGCGCCAGCAGCCAAGCTGGGACAGGGGGCCACATTCAGTACTTC.

J is TRBJ1-2 and V is TRBV15; no clear D. The CDR3 consists of 14 residues. V was clipped by 0 bases and J by 2 bases, with 7 bases between them. Germline V CDR1 and CDR2: LNHNV, YYDKDF (reference sequence). CDR3: CATSREAGNYGYTF. The CDR3 bases are TGTGCCACCAGCAGAGAGGCGGGGAACTATGGCTACACCTTC. Looking up the rest from reference TRBV15 and TRBJ1-2 gives the full variable domain: DAMVIQNPRYQVTQFGKPVTLSCSQTLNHNVMYWYQQKSSQAPKLLFHYYDKDFNNEADTPDNFQSRRPNTSFCFLDIRSPGLGDTAMYLCATSREAGNYGYTFGSGTRLTVV.

This clonotype was seen a few times. The rearrangement joins TRBV12-3 or TRBV12-4 to TRBJ1-5, with 9 bases lining up with TRBD1. V lost 3 bases and J lost 4; bases outside the gene matches: 1. CDR3 length equals 14 residues. CDR3 in amino acids: CASSLDRGNQPQHF. DNA of the CDR3: TGTGCCAGCAGTTTGGACAGGGGTAATCAGCCCCAGCATTTT.

Notes on this clonotype: At one boundary the junction diverges from the germline segment, which might be a read error. The chain links TRBV20-1 to TRBJ2-5, with D perhaps given as TRBD1 or TRBD2 (6 bases each). Germline values: CDR1 DFQATT, CDR2 SNEGSKA (reference sequence). CDR3 length: 10 residues. CDR3: CSASKGGYTF. CDR3 in DNA: TGCAGTGCTAGTAAGGGGGGTTACACGTTC.

This clonotype was found once. V usage is TRBV20-1 and J usage is TRBJ1-1; 8 positions agree with TRBD1. The germline V gene has CDR1 DFQATT and CDR2 SNEGSKA (reference sequence). The CDR3 length is 14 residues. Trimming at V came to 5 bases and at J to 0 bases, leaving 5 bases not matched to a gene. The CDR3 DNA follows: TGCAGTGCTGACAGGGGCCGCCTGAACACTGAAGCTTTCTTT. This gives the protein CSADRGRLNTEAFF.

This clonotype turned up a few times. CDR3 amino acids: CSATQGTGVVGYTF. The CDR3 nucleotides are TGCAGTGCCACTCAAGGGACAGGGGTTGTTGGCTACACCTTC. This chain links TRBV20-1 with TRBJ1-2; 10 bases fit TRBD1. V dropped 6 bases and J dropped 7; count of bases not matched to a gene: 11. The CDR3 has 14 residues. Germline-derived CDR1 and CDR2 are DFQATT and SNEGSKA (reference sequence).

The J gene is TRBJ1-2, the V gene TRBV2; D is undetermined. The CDR3 has 12 residues. V dropped 8 bases and J dropped 8 bases, with 15 bases sitting between them. Germline CDR1 reads SNHLY; CDR2 reads FYNNEI. CDR3 in DNA: TGTGCCAGCCTTATCGGAGGAGAAGGCTACACCTTC. Its translation: CASLIGGEGYTF.

The chain uses TRBV12-3 or TRBV12-4 and TRBJ1-1; no clear D gene. The length of the CDR3 is 13 residues. Trimming left V 4 bases short and J 0 bases short, with 6 bases between. CDR3 in DNA: TGTGCCAGCAGTTCAAGTCTGAACACTGAAGCTTTCTTT. Translating it yields CASSSSLNTEAFF.

The chain has TRBV11-3 and TRBJ2-1, with a weak D call TRBD2 (5 bases). CDR3 length: 14 residues. V dropped 5 bases and J dropped 0 bases, with 8 bases sitting between them. CDR1 SGHNT and CDR2 YENEEA come from the germline V gene. CDR3 DNA sequence: TGTGCCAGCAGCCTTGACTACTCCTACAATGAGCAGTTCTTC. Its protein product is CASSLDYSYNEQFF.

The CDR3 is CSAFVERGISMGNEQFF. The CDR3 DNA is TGCAGTGCTTTTGTAGAGCGGGGAATCTCAATGGGCAATGAGCAGTTCTTC. V usage is TRBV20-1 and J usage is TRBJ2-1; 7 positions agree with TRBD2. The CDR3 runs to 17 residues. J lost 6 bases, V lost 5 bases, and 19 bases had no gene match. Germline CDR1 reads DFQATT; CDR2 reads SNEGSKA (reference sequence).

For this clonotype: Compared with germline, one end of the junction differs, possibly owing to a read error. The CDR3 region has the DNA TGCTCCGGTGGGACAGCTAACTATGGCTACACCTTC. It yields the protein CSGGTANYGYTF. This chain joins TRBV30 and TRBJ1-2, with TRBD1 identical over 7 bases. The germline V gene encodes CDR1 GTSNPN and CDR2 SVGIG (reference sequence). The CDR3 has 12 residues.

This clonotype was detected ten times or more. Here the CDR3 DNA reads TGTGCCAGCAGCTCGACAGGGGGCCAGGATACGCAGTATTTT. This sequence encodes CASSSTGGQDTQYF. This sequence joins TRBV7-6 and TRBJ2-3, with TRBD1 matching 10 bases. Trimming cost V 4 bases and J 6 bases; bases outside gene matches: 4. This CDR3 contains 14 residues. Germline CDR1 SGHVS, CDR2 FNYEAQ.

This clonotype has just a few counts. This rearrangement joins TRBV7-3 to TRBJ2-2; 10 nucleotides match TRBD2. From germline, CDR1 is SGHTA and CDR2 FQGTGA. This CDR3 comprises 16 residues. V shed 5 bases, J shed 6 bases, and the junction held 9 bases outside the gene matches. In DNA, the CDR3 is TGTGCCAGCAGCCTCGGGACTAGCGTTTTGCCCGGGGAGCTGTTTTTT. It encodes CASSLGTSVLPGELFF.